Following are 28 T cell receptor beta chains from one sample sequenced in a study of lymphopenia after photon versus proton radiotherapy. Sequenced by immunoSEQ multiplex PCR; TCRdb stores in-frame clones only, minus some. The repertoire holds about 12,000 clones, with approximately 88% as singletons. The source material was peripheral blood, sampled from a patient treated with proton-based radiotherapy. All receptors derive from a man aged 55 to 70 with pancreatic cancer.

V usage is TRBV7-9 and J usage is TRBJ2-7; 12 nucleotides match TRBD2. The V gene's germline CDR1 is SEHNR and CDR2 FQNEAQ (reference sequence). The trim removed 5 bases at V and 2 bases at J, leaving 4 bases unmatched. CDR3 length: 15 amino acids. CDR3: CASSGLAGSTYEQYF. The CDR3 coding sequence is TGTGCCAGCAGCGGACTAGCGGGATCTACCTACGAGCAGTACTTC.

The chain uses TRBV4-3 and TRBJ1-4; 8 nucleotides line up with TRBD1. The CDR3 length is 19 residues. The junction had 15 bases not matched to a gene; V was cut back by 2 bases and J by 4 bases. Germline V CDR1 and CDR2: LGHNA, YSLEER. The CDR3 spells CASSQNVGLPGQDNEKLFF. The CDR3 DNA follows: TGCGCCAGCAGCCAAAATGTGGGCCTGCCGGGACAGGATAATGAAAAACTGTTTTTT.

V usage is TRBV28 and J usage is TRBJ2-4, with TRBD2 as a possible D gene (7 bases). Trimming left V 2 bases short and J 0 bases short, with 14 bases between. CDR3 length: 17 amino acids. CDR1 is MDHEN, CDR2 SYDVKM, per germline. The CDR3 here is CASSLVGGRLAKNIQYF. The DNA of the CDR3 is TGTGCCAGCAGTTTAGTGGGGGGGCGGCTAGCCAAAAACATTCAGTACTTC.

The V gene is TRBV6-1, the J gene TRBJ1-2; the match to TRBD1 covers 12 bases. This CDR3 is built from 15 residues. Germline V gives CDR1 MNHNS, CDR2 SASEGT. The V gene end was trimmed by 6 bases and the J gene end by 6 bases; junction bases not matched to a gene: 8. The CDR3 DNA is TGTGCCAGCAGCCCCGGGACAGGGGGCGCGGATGGCTACACCTTC. Its translation: CASSPGTGGADGYTF.

The chain combines TRBV29-1 with TRBJ1-5; 12 bases are shared with TRBD1. The CDR3 runs 15 residues. After removal of 3 bases from V and 6 bases from J, the junction contained 6 bases not matched to a gene. Per the germline V gene, CDR1 is SQVTM and CDR2 is ANQGSEA. The CDR3 region has the DNA TGCAGCGTTGATTTGGGACAGGGGGCAGGTCAGCCCCAGCATTTT. Translating gives CSVDLGQGAGQPQHF.

The rearrangement links TRBV6-6 to TRBJ1-5, with D tentatively TRBD1 (6 bases). This CDR3 contains 15 residues. V was pared by 3 bases and J by 1 base, with 10 bases between. Germline loops: CDR1 MNHNY, CDR2 SVGAGI (reference sequence). The CDR3 nucleotides read TGTGCCAGCAGTTATGAGGGGGAAAGCAATCAGCCCCAGCATTTT. Translation: CASSYEGESNQPQHF.

This chain joins TRBV5-1 and TRBJ1-1; D unclear. The V end lost 4 bases, the J end lost 1 base, and 17 bases lay between the germline ends. Germline V gives CDR1 SGHRS, CDR2 YFSETQ. CDR3 length equals 16 residues. The CDR3 spells CASSPNRGFANTEAFF. The DNA of the CDR3 is TGCGCCAGCAGCCCGAACCGTGGGTTCGCGAACACTGAAGCTTTCTTT.

As to this clone: Relative to the germline gene, one junction end is altered; a read error may explain this. V gene TRBV7-7 combines with J gene TRBJ2-5, with D uncertain. CDR1 and CDR2 from the germline V gene are SSHAT and FNYEAQ (reference sequence). CDR3 length: 13 residues. Written as DNA, the CDR3 is TGTGCTAGCAGCCCCGACAACCAAGAGACCCAGTACTTC. Its translation is CASSPDNQETQYF.

The V and J genes are TRBV7-9 and TRBJ1-2; the D gene is possibly TRBD1 (5 bases). Trimming cost V 0 bases and J 7 bases, with 18 bases left between them. Germline CDR1 reads SEHNR; CDR2 reads FQNEAQ (reference sequence). This CDR3 has 16 amino acids. CDR3 region: CASSLAAGSLTRGYTF. In DNA form, the CDR3 reads TGTGCCAGCAGCTTAGCGGCAGGGAGTTTAACCCGTGGCTACACCTTC. Based on the CDR3 plus reference TRBV7-9 and TRBJ1-2, the full variable domain is DTGVSQNPRHKITKRGQNVTFRCDPISEHNRLYWYRQTLGQGPEFLTYFQNEAQLEKSRLLSDRFSAERPKGSFSTLEIQRTEQGDSAMYLCASSLAAGSLTRGYTFGSGTRLTVV.

This clone was seen a few times. J is TRBJ2-7 and V is TRBV10-1; possible D gene TRBD1, 6 bases. Germline lookup yields CDR1 WNHNN and CDR2 SYGVQD (reference sequence). The length of the CDR3 is 18 residues. Trimming removed 4 bases from V and 3 bases from J, with 25 bases in between. The CDR3 loop reads CASSGPPQGQLRSYEQYF. Here the CDR3 DNA reads TGCGCCAGCAGTGGTCCCCCTCAGGGGCAGCTACGAAGCTACGAGCAGTACTTC.

This clone was seen only once. The V call is TRBV6-6, the J call TRBJ1-5, with 10 bases identical to TRBD1. The germline gives CDR1 MNHNY, CDR2 SVGAGI (reference sequence). With 5 bases clipped from V and 5 bases from J, the junction kept 9 bases outside the gene matches. The CDR3 is made up of 16 amino acids. The CDR3 coding sequence is TGTGCCAGCAGTCAACAAACCGGGACAGGGGATCAGCCCCAGCATTTT. Amino acids: CASSQQTGTGDQPQHF.

The chain recombines TRBV19 with TRBJ1-1; 7 bases fit TRBD1. Germline CDR1 and CDR2: LNHDA and SQIVND (reference sequence). The CDR3 has 14 amino acids. Unmatched junction bases numbered 7, after V lost 4 bases and J lost 5 bases. Written as DNA, the CDR3 is TGTGCCAGTAGTACGGACAGGATTGGGACTGAAGCTTTCTTT. It specifies CASSTDRIGTEAFF.

The rearrangement links TRBV6-1 to TRBJ2-1; TRBD2 agrees at 8 bases. Germline V gene sequence: CDR1 MNHNS, CDR2 SASEGT. This CDR3 region has 17 residues. V lost 3 bases and J lost 5; bases outside the gene matches: 12. The CDR3 nucleotides are TGTGCCAGCAGTGATAAAGGACTAGCCAGTAACCACAATGAGCAGTTCTTC. Protein product: CASSDKGLASNHNEQFF.

V and J are TRBV19 and TRBJ1-5; D is unclear. Trimming left V 4 bases short and J 3 bases short, with 19 bases between. The CDR3 is 17 residues long. The germline CDR1 and CDR2 sequences are LNHDA and SQIVND (reference sequence). CDR3 coding DNA: TGTGCCAGTAGTACACATCAGGAGAAGGTCACCAATCAGCCCCAGCATTTT. Translating it yields CASSTHQEKVTNQPQHF.

The chain employs TRBV13 and TRBJ2-7, with 8 bases matching TRBD1. The CDR3 is made up of 13 amino acids. V shed 4 bases, J shed 4 bases, and the junction held 3 bases outside the gene matches. Germline CDR1 PRHDT, CDR2 FYEKMQ (reference sequence). The CDR3 protein is CASSSTGEYEQYF. The CDR3, as DNA: TGTGCCAGCAGCTCGACAGGGGAATACGAGCAGTACTTC.

The chain is built from TRBV4-2 and TRBJ2-3; D gene unclear. The CDR3 is 12 amino acids. CDR1 is LGHNA and CDR2 is YNFKEQ in the germline V gene. V dropped 3 bases and J dropped 6 bases, with 7 bases sitting between them. CDR3 nucleotide sequence: TGTGCCAGCAGCCAGGTGATTGATACGCAGTATTTT. It codes for CASSQVIDTQYF.

This chain connects TRBV29-1 to TRBJ1-2; TRBD1 matches at 7 bases. This CDR3 contains 11 residues. Looked up from germline, CDR1 is SQVTM and CDR2 is ANQGSEA. V lost 7 bases to trimming and J lost 6 bases; unmatched junction nucleotides: 5. CDR3 bases: TGCAGCGCCGACAGGGTCAATGGCTACACCTTC. Its protein product is CSADRVNGYTF.

The chain recombines TRBV5-1 with TRBJ2-1, with 8 nucleotides matching TRBD1. V shed 2 bases, J shed 5 bases, and the junction held 3 bases outside the gene matches. There are 14 residues in the CDR3. From germline, CDR1 is SGHRS and CDR2 YFSETQ. CDR3 nucleotides: TGCGCCAGCAGCTTCCGGACAGGGAACAATGAGCAGTTCTTC. This codes for CASSFRTGNNEQFF.

The chain is built from TRBV5-1 and TRBJ2-3, with no clear D. The CDR3 extends over 12 amino acids. Germline loops: CDR1 SGHRS, CDR2 YFSETQ. V lost 4 bases, J lost 8 bases, and 11 bases lay in between. The CDR3 DNA follows: TGCGCCAGCAGCCAGGCCCCCGGTACGCAGTATTTT. Amino acids: CASSQAPGTQYF. Supplemented by reference TRBV5-1 and TRBJ2-3, the full variable domain reads KAGVTQTPRYLIKTRGQQVTLSCSPISGHRSVSWYQQTPGQGLQFLFEYFSETQRNKGNFPGRFSGRQFSNSRSEMNVSTLELGDSALYLCASSQAPGTQYFGPGTRLTVL.

This clone occurred a few times. The rearrangement links TRBV11-3 to TRBJ1-1; tentative D call: TRBD1 (5 bases). The germline V gene encodes CDR1 SGHNT and CDR2 YENEEA. This CDR3 has 17 residues. V shed 0 bases and J shed 3 bases, with 17 bases lying between them. The CDR3 here is CASSLDGVGTDYTEAFF. CDR3 bases: TGTGCCAGCAGCTTAGATGGGGTTGGGACGGACTACACTGAAGCTTTCTTT.

The rearrangement links TRBV11-3 to TRBJ2-6; D ambiguous. Trimming shortened V by 5 bases and J by 0 bases, and 8 bases separated the two germline ends. The CDR3 has 15 residues. CDR1 SGHNT and CDR2 YENEEA come from the germline V gene. CDR3 sequence (DNA): TGTGCCAGCAGCCGAGACGGCTCTGGGGCCAACGTCCTGACTTTC. This encodes CASSRDGSGANVLTF.

The genes are TRBV18 and TRBJ2-7; TRBD1 aligns across 7 bases. This CDR3 is built from 14 residues. Germline V gives CDR1 KGHSH, CDR2 LQKENI. The V and J ends lost 3 bases and 2 bases, in that order; junction bases with no gene match: 4. CDR3 sequence reads: CASSPPGGAYEQYF. DNA of the CDR3: TGTGCCAGCTCACCTCCAGGGGGAGCCTACGAGCAGTACTTC.

The CDR3 nucleotides are TGTGCCAGCAGCCGCAGGGGTAGCCGTTTTTTGCCCCAGCATTTT. Translating gives CASSRRGSRFLPQHF. The rearrangement uses TRBV5-6 and TRBJ1-5; weak D call: TRBD1 (6 bases). V shed 4 bases and J shed 9 bases, with 20 bases lying between them. Germline loops: CDR1 SGHDT, CDR2 YYEEEE. CDR3 length equals 15 residues.

The J gene is TRBJ1-5, the V gene TRBV28; no clear D. CDR1 is MDHEN and CDR2 is SYDVKM in the germline V gene. Trimming cost V 7 bases and J 5 bases, with 12 bases left between them. The CDR3 covers 13 residues. This CDR3 reads CASKDRRDQPQHF. The CDR3 region has the DNA TGTGCCAGCAAGGACCGGCGGGATCAGCCCCAGCATTTT.

The V and J genes are TRBV10-2 and TRBJ2-5, with 11 nucleotides matching TRBD2. The J call may not be correct, given that the DNA end is closer to TRBJ2-7. The CDR3 is made up of 14 amino acids. CDR1 is WSHSY and CDR2 is SAAADI in the germline V gene. The CDR3 sequence: CASNHLGLADEQYF. The CDR3 DNA reads TGCGCCAGCAACCATTTGGGACTAGCGGACGAGCAGTACTTC.

The chain carries TRBV5-1 and TRBJ1-4; the D gene is possibly TRBD1 (5 bases). Germline V gene sequence: CDR1 SGHRS, CDR2 YFSETQ. V lost 3 bases and J 8 bases, leaving 17 bases between the germline ends. The CDR3 consists of 15 residues. The CDR3 DNA sequence: TGCGCCAGCAGCTCGATGGGGGGGAAGAACGAAAAACTGTTTTTT. Encoded protein: CASSSMGGKNEKLFF.

The chain couples TRBV27 to TRBJ2-7; 9 bases are shared with TRBD1. The CDR3 runs to 13 residues. V shed 6 bases and J 2 bases; nucleotides not matched to a gene: 2. Germline CDR1 and CDR2: MNHEY and SMNVEV (reference sequence). CDR3 sequence: CASRRQGAYEQYF. In DNA form, the CDR3 reads TGTGCCAGCAGGAGACAGGGGGCCTACGAGCAGTACTTC.

This sequence joins TRBV18 and TRBJ2-2; no reliable D call. The germline V and J ends were trimmed by 3 bases and 3 bases, with 2 bases remaining between them. The CDR3 is 12 residues long. Germline lookup yields CDR1 KGHSH and CDR2 LQKENI. The CDR3 is CASSPDTGELFF. The CDR3 DNA reads TGTGCCAGCTCACCTGACACCGGGGAGCTGTTTTTT.